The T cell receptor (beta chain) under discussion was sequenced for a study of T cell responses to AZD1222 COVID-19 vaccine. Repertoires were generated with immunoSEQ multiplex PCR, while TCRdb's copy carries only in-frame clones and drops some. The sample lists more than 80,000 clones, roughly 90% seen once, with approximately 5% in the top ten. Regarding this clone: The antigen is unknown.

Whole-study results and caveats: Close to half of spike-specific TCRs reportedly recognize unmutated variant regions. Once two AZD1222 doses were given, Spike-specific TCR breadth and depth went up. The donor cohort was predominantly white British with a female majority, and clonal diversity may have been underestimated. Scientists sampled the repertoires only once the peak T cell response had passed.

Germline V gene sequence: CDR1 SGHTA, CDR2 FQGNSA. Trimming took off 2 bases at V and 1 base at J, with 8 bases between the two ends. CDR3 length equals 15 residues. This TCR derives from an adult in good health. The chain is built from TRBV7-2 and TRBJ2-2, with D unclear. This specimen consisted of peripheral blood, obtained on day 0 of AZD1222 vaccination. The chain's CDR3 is CASSLWSVNTGELFF. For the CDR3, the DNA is TGTGCCAGCAGCTTATGGTCGGTGAACACCGGGGAGCTGTTTTTT.